The 31 T cell receptor beta chains given below trace back to one sample, sequenced in a study of cytomegalovirus exposure and HLA in healthy donors. The study ran its PCR with 60 Vbeta and 13 Jbeta primers. The repertoire was sequenced with immunoSEQ multiplex PCR; TCRdb's copy has only in-frame clones and lacks some. Seen here are around 100,000 clones, roughly 80% observed once, and the top ten hold 22%. Sequencing used PBMCs. The receptor set was obtained from a man in his thirties or forties in good health and CMV-seropositive.

This sequence joins TRBV7-3 and TRBJ2-3; possible D gene TRBD2, 5 bases. The CDR3 loop spans 14 amino acids. Per germline, CDR1 SGHTA and CDR2 FQGTGA. Trimming removed 1 base at V and 5 bases at J, with 10 bases between. CDR3 region: CASSLIGGRDTQYF. Written as DNA, the CDR3 is TGTGCCAGCAGCTTAATCGGTGGGAGAGATACGCAGTATTTT.

The gene calls are TRBV10-3 and TRBJ1-5; D remains unclear. CDR1 ENHRY and CDR2 SYGVKD come from the germline V gene. The CDR3 covers 13 residues. V lost 6 bases and J 7 bases, leaving 13 bases between the germline ends. The DNA for the CDR3 is TGTGCCATCAGCGCCCGACCAGGACAGCCCCAGCATTTT. This translates into CAISARPGQPQHF.

This chain uses TRBV7-7 with TRBJ2-5; D unclear. V lost 1 base to trimming and J lost 2 bases, with 5 bases between them. Germline CDR1 reads SSHAT; CDR2 reads FNYEAQ (reference sequence). This CDR3 comprises 13 residues. In DNA, the CDR3 is TGTGCCAGCAGCTTAGGGCGGCAAGAGACCCAGTACTTC. It is translated as CASSLGRQETQYF.

The sample holds a few counts of this clone. V gene TRBV7-9 combines with J gene TRBJ2-2; TRBD2 matches at 11 bases. Per the germline V gene, CDR1 is SEHNR and CDR2 is FQNEAQ (reference sequence). This CDR3 spans 17 amino acids. V was clipped by 1 base and J by 3 bases; unmatched bases: 4. In DNA, the CDR3 is TGTGCCAGCAGCTTAGGACTAGCGGGACCGTACACCGGGGAGCTGTTTTTT. Translated, it gives CASSLGLAGPYTGELFF.

This clone was detected a few times. This chain links TRBV6-5 with TRBJ2-3, with a tentative D call TRBD1 (6 bases). The V end lost 9 bases, the J end lost 5 bases, and 15 bases lay between the germline ends. Germline values: CDR1 MNHEY, CDR2 SVGAGI. The CDR3 is 13 residues long. The CDR3 reads CASRTGILDTQYF. CDR3 DNA sequence: TGTGCCAGTCGAACAGGGATCCTAGATACGCAGTATTTT.

The gene calls are TRBV5-1 and TRBJ2-3, with D maybe TRBD1 (6 bases). The V end lost 4 bases, the J end lost 0 bases, and 18 bases lay between the germline ends. From germline, CDR1 is SGHRS and CDR2 YFSETQ. The CDR3 runs 17 residues. For the CDR3, the DNA is TGCGCCAGCAGCCTCTCCAGGGGTCCCGTAAGCACAGATACGCAGTATTTT. Translation gives CASSLSRGPVSTDTQYF.

The J gene is TRBJ1-3, the V gene TRBV5-1; 11 bases line up with TRBD1. J lost 2 bases, V lost 2 bases, and 6 bases had no gene match. Germline CDR1 is SGHRS and CDR2 is YFSETQ. The CDR3 consists of 17 residues. CDR3 region: CASSLAPGQGAGNTIYF. CDR3 bases: TGCGCCAGCAGCTTAGCTCCGGGACAGGGGGCTGGAAACACCATATATTTT.

This clone was observed a few times. V is TRBV11-3 and J is TRBJ2-3; a possible D gene is TRBD1 (6 bases). Trimming took 3 bases from V and 4 from J, leaving 11 bases between them. Germline CDR1 is SGHNT and CDR2 is YENEEA. The length of the CDR3 is 14 residues. CDR3 sequence: CASSFRWGPDTQYF. The CDR3 coding sequence is TGTGCCAGCAGCTTCAGGTGGGGGCCAGATACGCAGTATTTT.

The chain combines TRBV7-7 with TRBJ2-5, with a possible D match to TRBD1 (6 bases). Near its end, the DNA agrees better with TRBJ2-7, so the J call may be wrong. Germline values: CDR1 SSHAT, CDR2 FNYEAQ (reference sequence). The CDR3 runs to 14 residues. In nucleotides, the CDR3 is TGTGCCAGCAGCTTAGAACAGGGATCCTACGAGCAGTACTTC. Its protein is CASSLEQGSYEQYF.

This clone was observed a handful of times. The chain is built from TRBV27 and TRBJ2-6; 10 bases line up with TRBD1. CDR3 size: 18 residues. Trimming cost V 4 bases and J 4 bases; bases outside gene matches: 10. Per germline, CDR1 MNHEY and CDR2 SMNVEV (reference sequence). CDR3 coding DNA: TGTGCCAGCAGTTCGGGTCCGGGACAGGGGTCGGGGGCCAACGTCCTGACTTTC. Residues: CASSSGPGQGSGANVLTF.

This clone was seen only a few times. The V and J genes are TRBV4-2 and TRBJ1-6; 7 bases agree with TRBD1. The CDR3 covers 17 residues. J lost 4 bases, V lost 0 bases, and 6 bases had no gene match. Germline V gene data show CDR1 as LGHNA and CDR2 as YNFKEQ. The CDR3 protein is CASSQEVQGVYNSPLHF. In nucleotides, the CDR3 is TGTGCCAGCAGCCAAGAAGTGCAGGGGGTTTATAATTCACCCCTCCACTTT.

V and J are TRBV5-1 and TRBJ2-1, with 8 bases lining up with TRBD1. The germline CDR1 and CDR2 sequences are SGHRS and YFSETQ. The CDR3 totals 15 residues. J gave up 2 bases and V 0 bases, and 1 base lay outside the gene matches. CDR3 in DNA: TGCGCCAGCAGCTTGGTACAGGGGGCCTACAATGAGCAGTTCTTC. Its translation is CASSLVQGAYNEQFF.

This clone was seen more than once but under ten times. The rearrangement joins TRBV5-5 to TRBJ2-7; 11 bases align to TRBD2. The CDR3 consists of 16 residues. V shed 4 bases and J 3 bases; nucleotides not matched to a gene: 9. Germline CDR1 reads SGHKS; CDR2 reads YYEKEE (reference sequence). CDR3: CASSAAGTSGLYEQYF. The CDR3 DNA follows: TGTGCCAGCAGCGCAGCCGGGACTAGCGGCCTCTACGAGCAGTACTTC. Variable domain in full (rest from reference TRBV5-5 and TRBJ2-7): DAGVTQSPTHLIKTRGQQVTLRCSPISGHKSVSWYQQVLGQGPQFIFQYYEKEERGRGNFPDRFSARQFPNYSSELNVNALLLGDSALYLCASSAAGTSGLYEQYFGPGTRLTVT.

This chain links TRBV14 with TRBJ1-3; 7 bases are a match to TRBD1. The CDR3 length is 15 residues. The germline CDR1 and CDR2 sequences are SGHDN and FVKESK. With 6 bases clipped from V and 3 bases from J, the junction kept 8 bases outside the gene matches. The CDR3 DNA follows: TGTGCCAGCAGTCCCATCGGGACAGATGGAAACACCATATATTTT. It codes for CASSPIGTDGNTIYF.

The gene calls are TRBV7-6 and TRBJ1-6, with a tentative D call TRBD1 (5 bases). V lost 2 bases and J 5 bases, leaving 19 bases between the germline ends. Germline V lookup: CDR1 SGHVS, CDR2 FNYEAQ. The CDR3 is 18 amino acids. The CDR3 protein is CASSLYPPAGRNNSPLHF. The CDR3 DNA is TGTGCCAGCAGCTTATACCCCCCCGCAGGGAGGAATAATTCACCCCTCCACTTT.

The chain joins TRBV7-9 to TRBJ2-3; 11 bases are a match to TRBD2. The CDR3 totals 16 residues. Germline V CDR1 and CDR2: SEHNR, FQNEAQ (reference sequence). V shed 1 base and J 6 bases; nucleotides not matched to a gene: 6. The chain's CDR3 is CASSLGLAGNRDTQYF. Here the CDR3 DNA reads TGTGCCAGCAGCTTAGGACTAGCGGGGAATCGGGATACGCAGTATTTT. The whole variable domain, filled in from reference TRBV7-9 and TRBJ2-3, reads DTGVSQNPRHKITKRGQNVTFRCDPISEHNRLYWYRQTLGQGPEFLTYFQNEAQLEKSRLLSDRFSAERPKGSFSTLEIQRTEQGDSAMYLCASSLGLAGNRDTQYFGPGTRLTVL.

The chain carries TRBV25-1 and TRBJ2-7; 8 bases are shared with TRBD1. After removal of 5 bases from V and 5 bases from J, the junction contained 11 bases not matched to a gene. The CDR3 covers 15 residues. Germline V lookup: CDR1 MGHDK, CDR2 SYGVNS. CDR3 DNA: TGTGCCAGCAGTCCTCCGGGGACAGGTATCGACGAGCAGTACTTC. This encodes CASSPPGTGIDEQYF.

The CDR3 is CASSSRDRTEAFF. CDR3 bases: TGTGCCAGCAGTTCCAGGGACAGAACTGAAGCTTTCTTT. The genes are TRBV6-1 and TRBJ1-1; 7 bases map to TRBD1. The CDR3 is made up of 13 amino acids. The germline V gene encodes CDR1 MNHNS and CDR2 SASEGT. V lost 5 bases, J lost 5 bases, and 5 bases stayed unmatched.

The V gene is TRBV5-1, the J gene TRBJ2-7; 7 positions match TRBD1. Looked up from germline, CDR1 is SGHRS and CDR2 is YFSETQ. Trimming removed 5 bases from V and 2 bases from J; junction bases left unmatched: 13. The CDR3 sequence is 16 residues long. DNA of the CDR3: TGCGCCAGCAGTCAACCCCCCGGGACAGCCGCCTACGAGCAGTACTTC. It translates to CASSQPPGTAAYEQYF.

The chain joins TRBV6-4 to TRBJ2-1; 12 bases agree with TRBD2. The germline V gene has CDR1 MRHNA and CDR2 SNTAGT. With 0 bases clipped from V and 8 bases from J, the junction kept 5 bases outside the gene matches. The CDR3 has 16 amino acids. Here the CDR3 DNA reads TGTGCCAGCAGTGACTCGACTAGCGGGAGATCCTATGAGCAGTTCTTC. This gives the protein CASSDSTSGRSYEQFF.

The genes are TRBV12-5 and TRBJ2-1; 7 nucleotides match TRBD2. Trimming took 0 bases from V and 5 from J; bases not matched to a gene: 10. This CDR3 region has 17 residues. The germline V gene encodes CDR1 LGHNT and CDR2 FRNRAP. CDR3 in DNA: TGTGCTAGTGGTTTGGTACTGTGGACTAGGCGAGACAATGAGCAGTTCTTC. Its protein is CASGLVLWTRRDNEQFF.

The chain carries TRBV19 and TRBJ2-7; D gene unclear. The CDR3 length is 14 residues. V was clipped by 1 base and J by 0 bases, with 7 bases between them. The V gene's germline CDR1 is LNHDA and CDR2 SQIVND (reference sequence). The CDR3 spells CASSIGVVSYEQYF. CDR3 DNA: TGTGCCAGTAGTATAGGCGTCGTCTCCTACGAGCAGTACTTC.

The V and J genes are TRBV21-1 and TRBJ2-7; the tabulated D call, TRBD2, remains unverified against the DNA. TRBV21-1 is classified as a pseudogene. This CDR3 has 13 residues. CDR3 loop: CASYRGRVDEQYV. Written as DNA, the CDR3 is TGTGCCAGCTATCGGGGTAGAGTTGACGAGCAGTACGTC.

V is TRBV29-1 and J is TRBJ1-2, with 7 positions matching TRBD1. The CDR3 runs to 14 residues. Germline trimming cut 7 bases from V and 3 bases from J; bases unmatched to any gene: 11. Germline CDR1 is SQVTM and CDR2 is ANQGSEA. CDR3 coding DNA: TGCAGCGCAAGGACAGGCGCCGTGGACTATGGCTACACCTTC. Its protein product is CSARTGAVDYGYTF.

The rearrangement uses TRBV28 and TRBJ2-7; D call uncertain. The V end was cut by 5 bases, the J end by 0 bases, with 17 bases between. The CDR3 runs to 16 residues. Germline V gives CDR1 MDHEN, CDR2 SYDVKM. DNA of the CDR3: TGTGCCAGCAGTCCCCGCCCCTTTGGGCTCTCCTACGAGCAGTACGTC. Translating gives CASSPRPFGLSYEQYV.

V is TRBV11-2 and J is TRBJ1-4; TRBD1 is a possible D gene (6 bases). Germline loops: CDR1 SGHAT, CDR2 FQNNGV. V lost 3 bases, J lost 8 bases, and 13 bases lay in between. This CDR3 spans 14 amino acids. DNA of the CDR3: TGTGCCAGCAGCTTCGGGGGGCGCGGGGAAAAACTGTTTTTT. Its protein is CASSFGGRGEKLFF.

This chain connects TRBV14 to TRBJ2-5; D may be TRBD1 (6 bases). The CDR3 consists of 13 residues. Germline loops: CDR1 SGHDN, CDR2 FVKESK. V shed 2 bases and J shed 4 bases, with 8 bases lying between them. This CDR3 is CASSQLGGETQYF. In nucleotides, the CDR3 is TGTGCCAGCAGCCAATTAGGGGGAGAGACCCAGTACTTC.

The rearrangement links TRBV7-9 to TRBJ2-3; 9 bases agree with TRBD2. This CDR3 contains 16 residues. Losses at the gene ends were 4 bases for V and 5 bases for J; bases not matched to a gene: 10. Germline CDR1 reads SEHNR; CDR2 reads FQNEAQ (reference sequence). CDR3 sequence: CASSSDSGSIGDTQYF. As DNA, the CDR3 is TGTGCCAGCAGCTCCGATAGCGGGAGTATCGGAGATACGCAGTATTTT.

The chain uses TRBV19 and TRBJ2-1, with 10 positions matching TRBD2. This CDR3 is 17 amino acids long. After removal of 6 bases from V and 4 bases from J, the junction contained 12 bases not matched to a gene. Germline-derived CDR1 and CDR2 are LNHDA and SQIVND (reference sequence). CDR3 loop: CASSPTLAGGLYNEQFF. In DNA, the CDR3 is TGTGCCAGTAGCCCCACTTTAGCGGGAGGTCTGTACAATGAGCAGTTCTTC.

As to this clone: Other DNA variants within this sample encode the same CDR3. The CDR3 reads CASSVGGATEAFF. The CDR3 DNA is TGTGCCAGCAGCGTAGGAGGAGCCACTGAAGCTTTCTTT. V usage is TRBV9 and J usage is TRBJ1-1, with no clear D. The CDR3 is 13 amino acids. Trimming shortened V by 0 bases and J by 4 bases, and 7 bases separated the two germline ends. CDR1 is SGDLS, CDR2 YYNGEE, per germline.

The chain carries TRBV10-2 and TRBJ2-7, with 7 positions matching TRBD1. CDR1 is WSHSY, CDR2 SAAADI, per germline. V was clipped by 9 bases and J by 1 base; unmatched bases: 3. This CDR3 has 12 residues. The DNA of the CDR3 is TGCGCCAGTCAGGGGGATTCCTACGAGCAGTACGTC. It translates to CASQGDSYEQYV.